The entry below gives a single T cell receptor (beta chain) sequence along with its context. The V gene end was trimmed by 0 bases and the J gene end by 5 bases; junction bases not matched to a gene: 2. This CDR3 spans 16 amino acids. The germline gives CDR1 SGHRS, CDR2 YFSETQ. The data stem from a study of cytomegalovirus exposure and HLA in healthy donors. Study-wide context: Among about 179 million T cells, an earlier analysis found around 100 million unique TCR beta sequences.

PCR amplification relied on 60 Vbeta primers (plus 13 Jbeta primers). Measured with immunoSEQ multiplex PCR; TCRdb has only the in-frame clones, and not every one. The sample includes roughly 100,000 clones, about three quarters of them seen just once. The chain links TRBV5-1 to TRBJ2-3; 14 nucleotides agree with TRBD2. The TCR was taken from a woman between 50 and 59 years old in good health and CMV-seropositive. Sequenced: PBMCs. CDR3 nucleotide sequence: TGCGCCAGCAGCTTGGGGACTAGCGGGGGGATAGATACGCAGTATTTT. Amino acid sequence: CASSLGTSGGIDTQYF.